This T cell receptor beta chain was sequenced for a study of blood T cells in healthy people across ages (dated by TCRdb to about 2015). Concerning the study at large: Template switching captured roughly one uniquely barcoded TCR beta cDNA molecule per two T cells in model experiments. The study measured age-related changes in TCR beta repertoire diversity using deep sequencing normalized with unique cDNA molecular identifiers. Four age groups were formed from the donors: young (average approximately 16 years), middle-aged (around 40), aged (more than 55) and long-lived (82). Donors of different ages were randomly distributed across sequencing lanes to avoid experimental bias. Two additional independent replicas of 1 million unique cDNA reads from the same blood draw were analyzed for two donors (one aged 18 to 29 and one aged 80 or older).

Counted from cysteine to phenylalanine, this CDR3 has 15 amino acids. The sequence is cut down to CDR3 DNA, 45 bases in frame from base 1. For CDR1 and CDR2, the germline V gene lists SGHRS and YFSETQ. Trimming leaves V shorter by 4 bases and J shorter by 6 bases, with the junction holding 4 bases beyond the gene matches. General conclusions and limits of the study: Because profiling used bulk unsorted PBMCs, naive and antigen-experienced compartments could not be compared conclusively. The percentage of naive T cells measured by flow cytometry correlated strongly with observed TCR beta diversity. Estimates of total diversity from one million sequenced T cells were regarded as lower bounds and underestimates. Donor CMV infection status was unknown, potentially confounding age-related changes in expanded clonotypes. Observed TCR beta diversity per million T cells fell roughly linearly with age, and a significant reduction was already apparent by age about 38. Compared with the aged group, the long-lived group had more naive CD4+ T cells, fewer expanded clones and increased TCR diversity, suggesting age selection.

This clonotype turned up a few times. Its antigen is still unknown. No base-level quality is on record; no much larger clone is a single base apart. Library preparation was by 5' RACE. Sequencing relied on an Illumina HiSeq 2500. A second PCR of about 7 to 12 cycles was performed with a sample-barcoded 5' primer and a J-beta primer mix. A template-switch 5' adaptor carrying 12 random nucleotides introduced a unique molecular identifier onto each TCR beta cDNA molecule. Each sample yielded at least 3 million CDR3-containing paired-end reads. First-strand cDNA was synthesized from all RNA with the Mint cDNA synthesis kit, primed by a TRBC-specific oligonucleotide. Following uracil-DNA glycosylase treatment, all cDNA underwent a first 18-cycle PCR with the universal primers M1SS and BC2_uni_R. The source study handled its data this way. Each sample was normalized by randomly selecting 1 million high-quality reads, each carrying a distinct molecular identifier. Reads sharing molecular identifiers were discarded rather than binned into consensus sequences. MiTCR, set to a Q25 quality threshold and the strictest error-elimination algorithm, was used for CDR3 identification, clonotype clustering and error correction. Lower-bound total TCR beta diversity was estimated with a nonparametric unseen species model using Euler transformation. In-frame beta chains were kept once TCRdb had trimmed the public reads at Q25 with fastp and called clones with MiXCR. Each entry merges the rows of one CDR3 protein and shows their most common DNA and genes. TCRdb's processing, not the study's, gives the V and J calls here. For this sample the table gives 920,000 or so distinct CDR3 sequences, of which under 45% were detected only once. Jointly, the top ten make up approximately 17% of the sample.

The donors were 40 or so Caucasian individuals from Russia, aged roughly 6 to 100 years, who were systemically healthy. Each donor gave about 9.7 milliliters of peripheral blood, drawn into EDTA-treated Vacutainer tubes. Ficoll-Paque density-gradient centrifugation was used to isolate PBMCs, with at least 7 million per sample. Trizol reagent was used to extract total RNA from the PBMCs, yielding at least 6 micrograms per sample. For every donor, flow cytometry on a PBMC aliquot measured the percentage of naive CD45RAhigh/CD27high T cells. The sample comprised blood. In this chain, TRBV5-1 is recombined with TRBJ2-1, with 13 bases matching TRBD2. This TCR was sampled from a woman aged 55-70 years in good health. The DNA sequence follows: TGCGCCAGCAGCGGTACTAGCGGGAGGGGCAATGAGCAGTTCTTC. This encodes CASSGTSGRGNEQFF.